This TCR beta chain was captured by sequencing in a study of control samples from healthy donors and cancer patients (dated by TCRdb to 2018 to 2020). On this clone itself: Its antigen remains unidentified. No base quality information exists; no much larger clone differs at one position.

The protocol used for the library was the immunoSEQ multiplex PCR assay. TCRdb carries this immuneACCESS record with in-frame sequences only. Its versions omit some clonotypes, under half of them owing to an unresolved V gene in the studies checked, with the rest unexplained. The sample includes 120,000 or so clones, with around 86% observed a single time. 7% to 10% of the sample rests with the top ten. V and J are truncated by 7 bases and 4 bases respectively, leaving an intervening sequence of 17 bases. The CDR3 measures 15 amino acids from cysteine to phenylalanine. The kept DNA is CDR3 alone, 45 bases in frame from the first base. The germline V gene (reference sequence) yields LNHDA for CDR1 and SQIVND for CDR2.

The V and J segments used are TRBV19 and TRBJ1-5; the D segment could be TRBD1, given 6 matching bases. This TCR was sampled from a man aged 40-49 years in good health. The sample consisted of blood. Read as DNA, the sequence is TGTGCCAGTATGGAATGGACAGCTAATAATCAGCCCCAGCATTTT. Its protein product is CASMEWTANNQPQHF.